The rows below give T cell receptor beta chains drawn from one sample of a study of shared clonotypes between healthy human individuals. Assay used: immunoSEQ multiplex PCR; TCRdb lists only in-frame clones, some missing. The data contain some 1.4 million clones, approximately 96% of them singletons. The sequenced material came from naive CD4+ T cells sorted from blood. Source of these receptors: a man aged 25 to 40 in good health. The CDR3 runs from the conserved cysteine through the conserved F or W. Fields, in order: clone size, V gene, D gene, J gene, CDR3 DNA, CDR3 protein. A D gene is named only where the DNA matches it firmly. For some rows the clone size is stated as once, few or many, or as a class when expanded; others skip it.

>NA|TRBV28|TRBD2|TRBJ2-1
TGTGCCAGCAGCCCCCGGGGGGGCCCTTCTAATGAGCAGTTCTTC
CASSPRGGPSNEQFF
>once|TRBV7-3|NA|TRBJ2-5
TGTGCCAGCAGCTTAGGGGACCAGTTAGTTGAGACCCAGTACTTC
CASSLGDQLVETQYF
>NA|TRBV7-7|NA|TRBJ2-2
TGTGCTAGCAGTCCAGCTAGCGCCGGGGAGCTGTTTTTT
CASSPASAGELFF
>once|TRBV18|NA|TRBJ2-1
TGTGCCAGCTCACCACTTAAAACAGGGTCCTTACGACCCAATGAGCAGTTCTTC
CASSPLKTGSLRPNEQFF
>NA|TRBV28|TRBD1|TRBJ1-5
TGTGCCAGCAGCCCGACGGACAGGGGATGGGGTAGCAATCAGCCCCAGCATTTT
CASSPTDRGWGSNQPQHF
>NA|TRBV29-1|NA|TRBJ2-1
TGCAGCGCCGCCCGTCAGTCAATTGGTGCTTCCCGAGATGAGCAGTTCTTC
CSAARQSIGASRDEQFF
>NA|TRBV7-8|TRBD2|TRBJ2-3
TGTGCCAGCAGCTCGACTAGCGCGACAGATACGCAGTATTTT
CASSSTSATDTQYF
>NA|TRBV11-2|TRBD2|TRBJ2-7
TGTGCCAGCAGCTTGACTAGCGGACCCACCTACGAGCAGTACTTC
CASSLTSGPTYEQYF
>NA|TRBV6-1|TRBD1|TRBJ1-5
TGTGCCACCGGTGACAGGGGCAATCAGCCCCAGCATTTT
CATGDRGNQPQHF
>NA|TRBV7-2|TRBD2|TRBJ2-7
TGTGCCAGCAGCTTAGGGCTAGCGGACACCTACGAGCAGTACTTC
CASSLGLADTYEQYF
>NA|TRBV5-1|NA|TRBJ2-2
TGCGCCAGAAGGGACCAAACCCGAAAGGCCGGGGAGCTGTTTTTT
CARRDQTRKAGELFF
>NA|TRBV9|TRBD1|TRBJ2-5
TGTGCCAGCAGCTCCCAAGGGACAGGCCAAGAGACCCAGTACTTC
CASSSQGTGQETQYF
>NA|TRBV28|NA|TRBJ2-7
TGTGCCAGCAGTTTAAGGGGGGGTCCTGGGACGTCTACCTCCTACGAGCAGTACTTC
CASSLRGGPGTSTSYEQYF
>NA|TRBV30|NA|TRBJ2-2
TGTGCCTGGAGGCTTCAGGGTGACACCGAGGAGCTGTTTTTT
CAWRLQGDTEELFF
>NA|TRBV10-3|NA|TRBJ1-5
TGTGCCCGCTCCGCGGGGAAAAATCAGCCCCAGCATTTT
CARSAGKNQPQHF
>NA|TRBV4-1|TRBD2|TRBJ2-4
TGCGCCAGCAGCCAAGGGTGGCCGGGGGGGATCCGGTACTTC
CASSQGWPGGIRYF
>once|TRBV11-2|NA|TRBJ1-2
TGCGCCAGCAGCTCCCGGCAGGGCGCTGGCTACACCTTC
CASSSRQGAGYTF
>NA|TRBV6-5|TRBD1|TRBJ1-1
TGTGCCAGCAACGAGGACAGGGGCGCTGAAGCTTTCTTT
CASNEDRGAEAFF
>once|TRBV29-1|NA|TRBJ1-4
TGCAGCGAATGCGGACCGACTGTCGGAGGTAGAAATGAAAAACTGTTTTTT
CSECGPTVGGRNEKLFF
>once|TRBV9|TRBD2|TRBJ2-3
TGTGCCAGCAGCGTAATAAAGACTAGCGGGAGGAATCGTGAAGTGGATACGCAGTATTTT
CASSVIKTSGRNREVDTQYF
>NA|TRBV4-2|NA|TRBJ2-5
TGTGCCAGCAGCCAAGATTCCCCGGGGGACCAAGAGACCCAGTACTTC
CASSQDSPGDQETQYF
>NA|TRBV2|NA|TRBJ2-7
TGTGCCAGCAGTGAATATCCTAGGGGGGGCAAGTACTTC
CASSEYPRGGKYF
>NA|TRBV5-6|NA|TRBJ2-2
TGTGCCAGCAGCTTGGACCGAGGGGCGACCGGGGAGCTGTTTTTT
CASSLDRGATGELFF
>NA|TRBV19|TRBD2|TRBJ2-2
TGTGCCAGTAGTAAACTCACCCCGCTAGCGGGAGGCGGGGAGCTGTTTTTT
CASSKLTPLAGGGELFF
>NA|TRBV7-9|TRBD2|TRBJ2-1
TGTGCCGGAACCCCTCTAGCTAGCGGGAGGAACTACAATGAGCAGTTCTTC
CAGTPLASGRNYNEQFF
>NA|TRBV18|NA|TRBJ2-3
TGTGCCAGCTCACCACTTGAGGTTCTAGATACGCAGTATTTT
CASSPLEVLDTQYF
>NA|TRBV11-2|TRBD2|TRBJ2-5
TGTGCCAGCAGCCAAGGGCGGGAGGAGACCCAGTACTTC
CASSQGREETQYF
>NA|TRBV5-5|NA|TRBJ2-6
TGTGCCAGCGCTCCACAGGGCCCTGGGGCCAACGTCCTGACTTTC
CASAPQGPGANVLTF
>NA|TRBV7-2|NA|TRBJ2-2
TGTGCCAGCAGCCAGTTTGGGATCGGGAACACCGGGGAGCTGTTTTTT
CASSQFGIGNTGELFF
>NA|TRBV18|NA|TRBJ2-6
TGTGCCAGCTCGCCGAAGAGCTCTGGGGCCAACGTCCTGACTTTC
CASSPKSSGANVLTF
>NA|TRBV4-3|NA|TRBJ2-7
TGCGCCAGCAGCCAAGTAGGGAGGTTGCGGTACGAGCAGTACTTC
CASSQVGRLRYEQYF
>NA|TRBV5-1|NA|TRBJ2-7
TGCGCCAGCAGCTTGGGGCTCCCCAGGATCGACGAGCAGTACTTC
CASSLGLPRIDEQYF
>NA|TRBV19|NA|TRBJ1-2
TGTGCCAGTAGTATCCCGGGACAAAGATATGGCTACACCTTC
CASSIPGQRYGYTF
>NA|TRBV4-1|NA|TRBJ2-3
TGCGCCAGCAGCCAAGTGGTACGGGGCGGGAGCACAGATACGCAGTATTTT
CASSQVVRGGSTDTQYF
>NA|TRBV15|NA|TRBJ2-7
TGTGCCACCAGCAGAGAAGGAGGGCCCTACGAGCAGTACTTC
CATSREGGPYEQYF
>NA|TRBV18|TRBD1|TRBJ2-5
TGTGCCAGCTCACCAGGGACAGGGGAGACCCAGTACTTC
CASSPGTGETQYF